This TCR beta chain was sequenced for a study of OX40 agonist ivuxolimab in advanced cancers. Study-level results: Normalized T-cell clonal expansion was also low in a subset of nonresponders.

Produced via immunoSEQ multiplex PCR; TCRdb's table is partial and in-frame only. The sample records 40,000 to 60,000 clones, about 93% being singletons. This clone was detected ten times or more. The antigen remains unidentified. The source material was CD4+ or CD8+ T cells sorted from blood, sampled in a trial of the OX40 agonist ivuxolimab. The sequence derives from an adult with an advanced solid tumor such as melanoma, head and neck, liver or kidney cancer.

CDR3 amino acids: CASRVQGLAGGLGIADTQYF. The DNA for the CDR3 is TGCGCCAGCAGGGTACAAGGACTAGCGGGAGGGCTTGGTATTGCAGATACGCAGTATTTT. This chain uses TRBV10-1 with TRBJ2-3, with 15 bases aligning to TRBD2. The CDR3 sequence is 20 residues long. Germline V gene sequence: CDR1 WNHNN, CDR2 SYGVQD (reference sequence). V lost 6 bases, J lost 4 bases, and 17 bases stayed unmatched.